Each of the 15 T cell receptor beta chains below was sequenced from the same sample in a study of T cell responses to AZD1222 COVID-19 vaccine (dated by TCRdb to the early 2020s). Library creation used the immunoSEQ multiplex PCR assay. TCRdb carries this immuneACCESS record with in-frame sequences only. Its versions omit some clonotypes, under half of them owing to an unresolved V gene in the studies checked, with the rest unexplained. This sample has about 150,000 clones in its table, and about nine tenths of those were observed once. The ten largest make up around 1.9% of the sample. According to the study, the label for this sample's time point signals: baseline before first vaccination. This sample comprised peripheral blood, obtained on day 0 of AZD1222 vaccination. These receptors all come from an adult in good health.

The chain has TRBV12-3 or TRBV12-4 and TRBJ1-1; D ambiguous. The CDR3 runs 13 residues. V lost 5 bases and J lost 4, with 11 bases in between. The CDR3 reads CASSPNSVTEAFF. CDR3 DNA sequence: TGTGCCAGCAGTCCCAACAGTGTCACTGAAGCTTTCTTT.

This rearrangement joins TRBV19 to TRBJ1-1; TRBD1 might be the D (5 bases). The CDR3 has 14 amino acids. Germline CDR1 and CDR2: LNHDA and SQIVND (reference sequence). V was shortened by 5 bases and J by 12 bases, with 22 bases between the two germline ends. CDR3 sequence (DNA): TGTGCCAGTAGTGGTCGCCAGGGATCCCATGTAACTTTCTTT. This translates into CASSGRQGSHVTFF.

The V and J genes are TRBV3-1 (or the pseudogene TRBV3-2) and TRBJ2-5; no definite D call. The germline V gene encodes CDR1 LGHDT and CDR2 YNNKEL (reference sequence). Trimming removed 0 bases from V and 3 bases from J, with 8 bases in between. The CDR3 totals 14 residues. Written as DNA, the CDR3 is TGTGCCAGCAGCCAAGATCGCCAGAAAGAGACCCAGTACTTC. Translating gives CASSQDRQKETQYF.

The chain is built from TRBV5-1 and TRBJ2-3, with a weak D call TRBD1 (6 bases). Germline V gives CDR1 SGHRS, CDR2 YFSETQ. The CDR3 totals 15 residues. V shed 5 bases and J shed 0 bases, with 13 bases lying between them. In DNA, the CDR3 is TGCGCCAGCAGTCGGGACACATCTAGCACAGATACGCAGTATTTT. Translation: CASSRDTSSTDTQYF.

The chain uses TRBV19 and TRBJ2-1; 13 nucleotides line up with TRBD2. The CDR3 has 18 amino acids. With V trimmed by 3 bases and J by 2 bases, 7 bases remained unmatched. Looked up from germline, CDR1 is LNHDA and CDR2 is SQIVND (reference sequence). The CDR3 DNA reads as TGTGCCAGTAGTATCGGACTAGCGGGAGATTGGGCCTACAATGAGCAGTTCTTC. This gives the protein CASSIGLAGDWAYNEQFF.

This clone was detected once. The chain has TRBV14 and TRBJ1-1, with TRBD1 as a possible D gene (6 bases). The V end was cut by 4 bases, the J end by 1 base, with 7 bases between. The CDR3 runs 13 residues. The germline V gene has CDR1 SGHDN and CDR2 FVKESK. For the CDR3, the DNA is TGTGCCAGCAGCCTAGGGGGGAACACTGAAGCTTTCTTT. It translates to CASSLGGNTEAFF.

This chain joins TRBV28 and TRBJ1-6, with TRBD1 identical over 7 bases. Germline V lookup: CDR1 MDHEN, CDR2 SYDVKM. Trimming cost V 5 bases and J 9 bases; bases outside gene matches: 7. The CDR3 has 14 residues. CDR3 residues: CASSDDRVTSPLHF. In DNA form, the CDR3 reads TGTGCCAGCAGTGACGACAGGGTTACTTCACCCCTCCACTTT.

The chain is built from TRBV27 and TRBJ2-1; 16 bases map to TRBD2. Unmatched junction bases numbered 12, after V lost 7 bases and J lost 0 bases. CDR1 and CDR2 from the germline V gene are MNHEY and SMNVEV (reference sequence). This CDR3 is built from 20 residues. This CDR3 is CASTPKGLAGGPSSYNEQFF. CDR3 in DNA: TGTGCCAGCACCCCTAAGGGACTAGCGGGAGGGCCGAGCTCCTACAATGAGCAGTTCTTC.

This clone came up once. The chain couples TRBV4-3 to TRBJ2-5; D tentatively reads TRBD1 or TRBD2 (5 bases each). This CDR3 spans 16 amino acids. CDR1 and CDR2 (germline): LGHNA, YSLEER. With 0 bases removed from V and 5 bases from J, the gap between germline ends came to 16 bases. CDR3 loop: CASSQEESWGWETQYF. DNA for the CDR3: TGCGCCAGCAGCCAAGAGGAGAGCTGGGGGTGGGAGACCCAGTACTTC.

This clone was seen more than once but under ten times. The chain uses TRBV11-2 and TRBJ1-2, with D tentatively TRBD1 (5 bases). Trimming left V 5 bases short and J 4 bases short, with 14 bases between. Germline CDR1 is SGHAT and CDR2 is FQNNGV. The length of the CDR3 is 14 residues. For the CDR3, the DNA is TGTGCCAGCAGCACCCCAGGGAACCCCTATGGCTACACCTTC. Encoded protein: CASSTPGNPYGYTF.

This rearrangement joins TRBV28 to TRBJ1-5; D may be TRBD1 (5 bases). The germline V gene has CDR1 MDHEN and CDR2 SYDVKM. Trimming pared 0 bases from V and 6 bases from J, leaving 15 bases between. The CDR3 has 16 amino acids. The CDR3 DNA sequence: TGTGCCAGCAGTTTATGGGGGGGGGTGGATTTTCAGCCCCAGCATTTT. Translated: CASSLWGGVDFQPQHF.

This chain connects TRBV2 to TRBJ2-7, with 8 nucleotides matching TRBD1. CDR1 SNHLY and CDR2 FYNNEI come from the germline V gene. The CDR3 spans 18 residues. V lost 8 bases and J lost 1; bases outside the gene matches: 19. The CDR3 loop reads CASADFLRGTGKSYEQYF. Here the CDR3 DNA reads TGTGCCAGCGCCGACTTCCTACGGGGGACAGGTAAATCCTACGAGCAGTACTTC.

This clone occurred a few times. The rearrangement joins TRBV2 to TRBJ2-7; D is perhaps TRBD2 (6 bases). The germline gives CDR1 SNHLY, CDR2 FYNNEI. There are 15 residues in the CDR3. Deletions cut 10 bases from V and 2 bases from J, with 21 bases between. The CDR3 sequence: CATGPPPEGTYEQYF. The CDR3 DNA reads as TGTGCCACCGGGCCCCCCCCGGAGGGAACCTACGAGCAGTACTTC.

This chain uses TRBV7-3 with TRBJ2-5; maybe TRBD1 (6 bases). This CDR3 comprises 16 residues. The ends were cut back, 5 bases at V and 0 bases at J, with 16 bases in the middle. The germline gives CDR1 SGHTA, CDR2 FQGTGA. The CDR3 loop reads CASSARGSWYQETQYF. DNA of the CDR3: TGTGCCAGCAGCGCGAGGGGGAGTTGGTACCAAGAGACCCAGTACTTC. The entire variable domain, with the rest obtained from reference TRBV7-3 and TRBJ2-5, is as follows: GAGVSQTPSNKVTEKGKYVELRCDPISGHTALYWYRQSLGQGPEFLIYFQGTGAADDSGLPNDRFFAVRPEGSVSTLKIQRTERGDSAVYLCASSARGSWYQETQYFGPGTRLLVL.

The chain couples TRBV14 to TRBJ2-1; 9 positions match TRBD1. The CDR3 is 16 amino acids. The V and J ends lost 3 bases and 3 bases, in that order; junction bases with no gene match: 6. Germline loops: CDR1 SGHDN, CDR2 FVKESK. The CDR3 region is CASSHPETGGYNEQFF. CDR3 coding DNA: TGTGCCAGCAGCCACCCGGAGACAGGGGGCTACAATGAGCAGTTCTTC.